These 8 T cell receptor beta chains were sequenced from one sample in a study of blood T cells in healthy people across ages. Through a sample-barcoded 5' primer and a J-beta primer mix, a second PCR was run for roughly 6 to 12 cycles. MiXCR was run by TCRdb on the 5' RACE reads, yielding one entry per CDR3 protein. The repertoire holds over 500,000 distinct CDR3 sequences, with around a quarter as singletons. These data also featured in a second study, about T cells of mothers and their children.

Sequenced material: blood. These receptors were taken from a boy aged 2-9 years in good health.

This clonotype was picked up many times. This CDR3 reads CSVARGGSYEQYF. In nucleotides, the CDR3 is TGCAGCGTTGCGCGGGGGGGATCCTACGAGCAGTACTTC. This chain connects TRBV29-1 to TRBJ2-7, with 9 bases identical to TRBD2. V dropped 4 bases and J dropped 1; count of bases not matched to a gene: 2. This CDR3 region has 13 residues. Germline loops: CDR1 SQVTM, CDR2 ANQGSEA.

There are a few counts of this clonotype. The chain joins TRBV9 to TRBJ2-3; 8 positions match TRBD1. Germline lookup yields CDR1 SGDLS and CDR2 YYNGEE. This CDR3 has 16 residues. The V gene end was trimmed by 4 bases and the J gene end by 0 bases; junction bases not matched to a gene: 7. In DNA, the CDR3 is TGTGCCAGCAGCCCCGGACAGGGTAGAAGCACAGATACGCAGTATTTT. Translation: CASSPGQGRSTDTQYF.

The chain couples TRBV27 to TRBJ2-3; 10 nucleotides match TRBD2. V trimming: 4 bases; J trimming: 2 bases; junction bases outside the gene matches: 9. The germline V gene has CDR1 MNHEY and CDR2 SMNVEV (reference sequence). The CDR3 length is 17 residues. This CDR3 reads CASSWMSSGGLTDTQYF. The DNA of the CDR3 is TGTGCCAGCAGTTGGATGTCTAGCGGGGGACTCACAGATACGCAGTATTTT.

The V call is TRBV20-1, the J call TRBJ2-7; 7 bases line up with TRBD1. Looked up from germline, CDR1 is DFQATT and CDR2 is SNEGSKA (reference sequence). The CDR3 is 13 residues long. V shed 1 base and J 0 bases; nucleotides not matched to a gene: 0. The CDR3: CSARGDSSYEQYF. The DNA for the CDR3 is TGCAGTGCTAGAGGGGACAGCTCCTACGAGCAGTACTTC.

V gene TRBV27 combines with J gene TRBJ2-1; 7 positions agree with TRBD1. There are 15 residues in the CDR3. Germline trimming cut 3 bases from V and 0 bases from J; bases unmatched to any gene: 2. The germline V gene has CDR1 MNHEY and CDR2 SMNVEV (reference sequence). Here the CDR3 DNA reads TGTGCCAGCAGTTTTTACAGGGGCTCCTACAATGAGCAGTTCTTC. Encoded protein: CASSFYRGSYNEQFF.

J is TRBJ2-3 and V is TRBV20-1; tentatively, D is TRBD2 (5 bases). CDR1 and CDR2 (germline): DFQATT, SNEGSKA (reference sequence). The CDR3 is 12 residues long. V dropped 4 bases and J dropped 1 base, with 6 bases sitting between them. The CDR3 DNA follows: TGCAGTGCTATGCGGGGCACAGATACGCAGTATTTT. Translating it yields CSAMRGTDTQYF.

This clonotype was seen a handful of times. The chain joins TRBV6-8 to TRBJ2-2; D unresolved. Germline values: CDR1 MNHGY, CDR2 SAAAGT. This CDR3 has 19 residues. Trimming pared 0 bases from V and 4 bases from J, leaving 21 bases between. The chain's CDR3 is CASSYSKVGLDKVTGELFF. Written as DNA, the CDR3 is TGTGCCAGCAGTTACTCGAAGGTTGGGCTAGACAAGGTCACCGGGGAGCTGTTTTTT.

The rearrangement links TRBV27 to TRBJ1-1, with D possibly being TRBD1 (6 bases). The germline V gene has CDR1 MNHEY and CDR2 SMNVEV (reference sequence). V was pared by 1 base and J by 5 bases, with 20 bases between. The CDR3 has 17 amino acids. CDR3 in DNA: TGTGCCAGCAGTTTATTAATTCCCCAGGGGCGGAAGACTGAAGCTTTCTTT. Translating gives CASSLLIPQGRKTEAFF.